This passage covers 15 T cell receptor beta chains from one sample sequenced in a study of blood T cell repertoires in COVID-19. Produced via immunoSEQ multiplex PCR; TCRdb's table is partial and in-frame only. The repertoire has about 160,000 clones, around 84% of them found once; the top ten carry around 20%. What was sequenced was peripheral blood. These receptors all come from a woman older than 75 with acute or convalescent COVID-19.

V usage is TRBV19 and J usage is TRBJ1-2; D possibly corresponds to TRBD1 (5 bases). The germline V gene has CDR1 LNHDA and CDR2 SQIVND (reference sequence). The CDR3 has 16 amino acids. V dropped 4 bases and J dropped 0 bases, with 15 bases sitting between them. For the CDR3, the DNA is TGTGCCAGTAGTACCGTCGGGGGAGCGGCTAACTATGGCTACACCTTC. Protein product: CASSTVGGAANYGYTF.

This rearrangement joins TRBV3-1 (or the pseudogene TRBV3-2) to TRBJ1-3, with unresolved D. Germline-derived CDR1 and CDR2 are LGHDT and YNNKEL (reference sequence). The V end was cut by 0 bases, the J end by 3 bases, with 3 bases between. The CDR3 has 13 residues. CDR3 DNA: TGTGCCAGCAGCCAAGATAGTGGAAACACCATATATTTT. Translated, it gives CASSQDSGNTIYF.

There are a few counts of this clone. This chain uses TRBV6-5 with TRBJ1-1, with 8 positions matching TRBD1. CDR3 size: 13 residues. In germline, CDR1 is MNHEY, CDR2 SVGAGI. CDR3 DNA: TGTGCGGCAGGGGGCTTTCGGGACACTGAAGCTTTCTTT. As protein: CAAGGFRDTEAFF.

This chain connects TRBV15 to TRBJ2-7; 7 bases fit TRBD1. The V and J ends lost 4 bases and 3 bases, in that order; junction bases with no gene match: 6. CDR3 length: 14 residues. The germline gives CDR1 LNHNV, CDR2 YYDKDF (reference sequence). This chain's CDR3 is CATSIRDSFYEQYF. DNA for the CDR3: TGTGCCACCAGCATACGGGACAGCTTCTACGAGCAGTACTTC.

The rearrangement links TRBV15 to TRBJ2-7, with D tentatively TRBD1 (5 bases). The V and J ends lost 0 bases and 6 bases respectively, with 18 bases between them. The germline V gene encodes CDR1 LNHNV and CDR2 YYDKDF (reference sequence). This CDR3 spans 16 amino acids. Here the CDR3 reads CATSRDRAGPPREQYF. DNA for the CDR3: TGTGCCACCAGCAGAGATCGCGCAGGGCCCCCTCGCGAGCAGTACTTC. The variable domain in full, with the rest retrieved from reference TRBV15 and TRBJ2-7, is DAMVIQNPRYQVTQFGKPVTLSCSQTLNHNVMYWYQQKSSQAPKLLFHYYDKDFNNEADTPDNFQSRRPNTSFCFLDIRSPGLGDTAMYLCATSRDRAGPPREQYFGPGTRLTVT.

DNA for the CDR3: TGTGCCAGCAGCCCCCGGGAGGGCCACTACAATGAGCAGTTCTTC. Residues: CASSPREGHYNEQFF. This chain connects TRBV28 to TRBJ2-1; the match to TRBD2 covers 8 bases. The CDR3 covers 15 residues. Unmatched junction bases numbered 7, after V lost 6 bases and J lost 3 bases. Germline CDR1 reads MDHEN; CDR2 reads SYDVKM.

In this sample, this clone turned up a few times. The chain couples TRBV20-1 to TRBJ1-5, with 7 bases that match TRBD1. This CDR3 region has 14 residues. V lost 3 bases and J lost 6; bases outside the gene matches: 8. From germline, CDR1 is DFQATT and CDR2 SNEGSKA (reference sequence). The CDR3 protein is CSASGTGEVQPQHF. Here the CDR3 DNA reads TGCAGTGCTAGTGGTACAGGGGAGGTTCAGCCCCAGCATTTT.

The chain joins TRBV13 to TRBJ2-2; the D gene is possibly TRBD2 (7 bases). Germline CDR1 PRHDT, CDR2 FYEKMQ (reference sequence). CDR3 length equals 15 residues. Trimming cost V 5 bases and J 2 bases, with 12 bases left between them. The DNA of the CDR3 is TGTGCCAGCAGCCCCAGCGGGACAAACACCGGGGAGCTGTTTTTT. Translation gives CASSPSGTNTGELFF. Supplemented by reference TRBV13 and TRBJ2-2, the full variable domain reads AAGVIQSPRHLIKEKRETATLKCYPIPRHDTVYWYQQGPGQDPQFLISFYEKMQSDKGSIPDRFSAQQFSDYHSELNMSSLELGDSALYFCASSPSGTNTGELFFGEGSRLTVL.

The chain links TRBV27 to TRBJ1-6, with D hard to call. The germline V gene has CDR1 MNHEY and CDR2 SMNVEV (reference sequence). CDR3 length equals 14 residues. The ends were cut back, 3 bases at V and 0 bases at J, with 3 bases in the middle. In nucleotides, the CDR3 is TGTGCCAGCAGTTTGAGCTCCTATAATTCACCCCTCCACTTT. Amino acids: CASSLSSYNSPLHF.

CDR3 amino acids: CASSQDNRGSQFF. DNA of the CDR3: TGCGCCAGCAGCCAAGATAACCGGGGTAGTCAGTTCTTC. This sequence joins TRBV4-3 and TRBJ2-1; D may be TRBD2 (5 bases). Trimming pared 0 bases from V and 13 bases from J, leaving 13 bases between. Germline CDR1 is LGHNA and CDR2 is YSLEER. The CDR3 spans 13 residues.

The V gene is TRBV7-9, the J gene TRBJ1-6; D call uncertain. Germline CDR1 and CDR2: SEHNR and FQNEAQ (reference sequence). V dropped 5 bases and J dropped 10 bases, with 12 bases sitting between them. This CDR3 is built from 13 residues. The CDR3 here is CASSPREKSPLHF. In DNA form, the CDR3 reads TGTGCCAGCAGCCCCCGCGAGAAGTCACCCCTCCACTTT.

V usage is TRBV11-1 and J usage is TRBJ2-1; no clear D gene. From germline, CDR1 is SGHAT and CDR2 FQDESV (reference sequence). The CDR3 runs 12 residues. V shed 4 bases and J shed 4 bases, with 5 bases lying between them. CDR3 nucleotides: TGTGCCAGCAGCTCCGGGTACAATGAGCAGTTCTTC. Protein sequence: CASSSGYNEQFF.

This clone has just a few counts. This sequence joins TRBV14 and TRBJ1-6, with 8 bases identical to TRBD1. In germline, CDR1 is SGHDN, CDR2 FVKESK. CDR3 size: 15 residues. V gave up 4 bases and J gave up 7 bases; unmatched junction bases: 6. CDR3: CASSPGQGVNSPLHF. The CDR3 nucleotides are TGTGCCAGCAGCCCTGGACAGGGAGTAAATTCACCCCTCCACTTT.

The rearrangement joins TRBV5-6 to TRBJ2-5; 9 bases map to TRBD1. Germline-derived CDR1 and CDR2 are SGHDT and YYEEEE. V lost 0 bases to trimming and J lost 4 bases; unmatched junction nucleotides: 7. This CDR3 contains 16 residues. The CDR3 protein is CASSLALTGGLETQYF. In DNA, the CDR3 is TGTGCCAGCAGCTTGGCGCTGACAGGGGGATTAGAGACCCAGTACTTC.

This clone was seen more than once but under ten times. The chain has TRBV27 and TRBJ1-5; tentative D call: TRBD1 (5 bases). V gave up 2 bases and J gave up 3 bases, with 8 bases separating them. Germline CDR1 is MNHEY and CDR2 is SMNVEV (reference sequence). The CDR3 runs 14 residues. DNA for the CDR3: TGTGCCAGCAGTTTACGGGGGTCCAATCAGCCCCAGCATTTT. It codes for CASSLRGSNQPQHF.